The next 29 T cell receptor beta chains were all read from a single sample in a study of a mutant IDH1 vaccine in newly diagnosed glioma. The time point is: week 35, safety follow-up. Each vaccine dose was 300 ug of mutant IDH1 20-mer peptide, with topical imiquimod. Only in-frame clones appear in the TCRdb table, and some are missing; sequencing was by immunoSEQ multiplex PCR. The sample has about 48,000 clones, 76% seen once. Their antigens remain unidentified. The sample in question was PBMCs, obtained from a glioma patient whose treatment included an IDH1 peptide vaccine. The receptor set was obtained from a middle-aged man with glioma.

CDR3 sequence reads: CASPHQGDSYEQYF. CDR3 DNA: TGTGCCAGCCCGCACCAAGGAGACTCCTACGAGCAGTACTTC. The chain links TRBV21-1 to TRBJ2-7; the D call of TRBD2 is as the table states it, not checked on the DNA. TRBV21-1 is flagged as a pseudogene. This CDR3 region has 14 residues.

The rearrangement links TRBV5-8 to TRBJ2-7; D might be TRBD1 (5 bases). There are 13 residues in the CDR3. The germline V and J ends were trimmed by 1 base and 7 bases, with 12 bases remaining between them. The germline CDR1 and CDR2 sequences are SGHTS and YDEGEE. The CDR3 loop reads CASSLRGQGEQYF. The CDR3 nucleotides read TGTGCCAGCAGCTTGAGGGGCCAAGGGGAGCAGTACTTC. The whole variable domain, remainder taken from reference TRBV5-8 and TRBJ2-7, is EAGVTQSPTHLIKTRGQQATLRCSPISGHTSVYWYQQALGLGLQFLLWYDEGEERNRGNFPPRFSGRQFPNYSSELNVNALELEDSALYLCASSLRGQGEQYFGPGTRLTVT.

This clone occurred a few times. V usage is TRBV6-6 and J usage is TRBJ1-1; D is undetermined. Germline CDR1 is MNHNY and CDR2 is SVGAGI (reference sequence). This CDR3 contains 12 residues. Trimming left V 5 bases short and J 3 bases short, with 7 bases between. The CDR3 is CASSEPDTEAFF. Here the CDR3 DNA reads TGTGCCAGCAGTGAGCCTGACACTGAAGCTTTCTTT.

V gene TRBV5-1 combines with J gene TRBJ2-5; D call uncertain. Per the germline V gene, CDR1 is SGHRS and CDR2 is YFSETQ. The length of the CDR3 is 15 residues. V dropped 4 bases and J dropped 5 bases, with 18 bases sitting between them. The CDR3 nucleotides read TGCGCCAGCAGCCTAACCGGGCTCAAGGCGGAGACCCAGTACTTC. It specifies CASSLTGLKAETQYF.

The rearrangement links TRBV19 to TRBJ2-1; 7 bases are shared with TRBD2. CDR3 length: 16 residues. Germline lookup yields CDR1 LNHDA and CDR2 SQIVND (reference sequence). Losses at the gene ends were 6 bases for V and 6 bases for J; bases not matched to a gene: 14. The CDR3 nucleotides read TGTGCCAGTAGCCCCTCGACTATCACGGGAGGCAATGAGCAGTTCTTC. Its translation is CASSPSTITGGNEQFF.

The rearrangement links TRBV29-1 to TRBJ2-7, with 8 positions matching TRBD1. V shed 6 bases and J 3 bases; nucleotides not matched to a gene: 7. From germline, CDR1 is SQVTM and CDR2 ANQGSEA. The CDR3 consists of 13 residues. CDR3 sequence reads: CSVAGTGFYEQYF. The CDR3 DNA is TGCAGCGTGGCCGGGACAGGATTCTACGAGCAGTACTTC.

J is TRBJ2-5 and V is TRBV29-1; D possibly matches TRBD1 or TRBD2 (5 bases each). CDR3 size: 15 residues. Looked up from germline, CDR1 is SQVTM and CDR2 is ANQGSEA. V lost 7 bases, J lost 6 bases, and 24 bases lay in between. CDR3 bases: TGCAGCGCCCTGGGGCCCAGTCGGGGTGGACAGACCCAGTACTTC. It is translated as CSALGPSRGGQTQYF. The full variable domain, completed using reference TRBV29-1 and TRBJ2-5, is SAVISQKPSRDICQRGTSLTIQCQVDSQVTMMFWYRQQPGQSLTLIATANQGSEATYESGFVIDKFPISRPNLTFSTLTVSNMSPEDSSIYLCSALGPSRGGQTQYFGPGTRLLVL.

The chain recombines TRBV18 with TRBJ2-5; 8 positions match TRBD1. Judging by the DNA end, TRBJ2-7 fits better; the J call may be wrong. In germline, CDR1 is KGHSH, CDR2 LQKENI. The CDR3 extends over 19 amino acids. The CDR3 nucleotides are TGTGCCAGCTCACCCATTGGTTGGACCCAGGGGGCAAGAGAACTCGAGCAGTACTTC. Encoded protein: CASSPIGWTQGARELEQYF.

The chain combines TRBV5-5 with TRBJ1-1; D might be TRBD1 (5 bases). Trimming cost V 4 bases and J 7 bases, with 14 bases left between them. The CDR3 has 13 amino acids. The germline V gene encodes CDR1 SGHKS and CDR2 YYEKEE (reference sequence). In DNA, the CDR3 is TGTGCCAGCAGCGGCAGGGATGAATATGAAGCTTTCTTT. Its translation: CASSGRDEYEAFF.

V usage is TRBV9 and J usage is TRBJ2-7; TRBD1 agrees at 8 bases. The CDR3 contains 17 residues. The germline V gene has CDR1 SGDLS and CDR2 YYNGEE. V trimming: 3 bases; J trimming: 3 bases; junction bases outside the gene matches: 14. This CDR3 is CASSAYGLSQGGYEQYF. In DNA form, the CDR3 reads TGTGCCAGCAGCGCCTACGGTCTTTCACAGGGGGGCTACGAGCAGTACTTC.

The chain couples TRBV6-5 to TRBJ2-1; TRBD2 aligns across 8 bases. V dropped 2 bases and J dropped 8; count of bases not matched to a gene: 2. From germline, CDR1 is MNHEY and CDR2 SVGAGI. There are 13 residues in the CDR3. CDR3 amino acids: CASSYTAGDEQFF. The CDR3 coding sequence is TGTGCCAGCAGTTACACAGCGGGAGATGAGCAGTTCTTC.

The chain has TRBV5-1 and TRBJ1-2; TRBD1 is a possible D gene (5 bases). Between the trimmed V and J ends, which lost 4 bases and 6 bases, there was a span of 10 bases. The CDR3 covers 12 residues. Germline V gene sequence: CDR1 SGHRS, CDR2 YFSETQ. CDR3 sequence reads: CASSIQGDGYTF. CDR3 nucleotide sequence: TGCGCCAGCAGCATTCAGGGCGATGGCTACACCTTC.

This chain links TRBV14 with TRBJ2-3; 10 bases align to TRBD2. The J segment lost 4 bases and the V segment lost 2 bases, leaving 12 bases of the junction unmatched. The CDR3 length is 18 residues. Germline CDR1 and CDR2: SGHDN and FVKESK. The CDR3 reads CASSQLAGGPEIPDTQYF. The CDR3 DNA is TGTGCCAGCAGCCAATTAGCGGGAGGACCAGAGATTCCAGATACGCAGTATTTT.

The rearrangement joins TRBV18 to TRBJ1-3; TRBD1 might be the D (6 bases). V was trimmed by 1 base and J by 4 bases, leaving 20 bases between them. The CDR3 runs 18 residues. The V gene's germline CDR1 is KGHSH and CDR2 LQKENI. CDR3 DNA sequence: TGTGCCAGCTCACCACTATCGGGAAGAACAGGGTCCGGAAACACCATATATTTT. Protein product: CASSPLSGRTGSGNTIYF. Together with reference TRBV18 and TRBJ1-3, the CDR3 gives the full variable domain: NAGVMQNPRHLVRRRGQEARLRCSPMKGHSHVYWYRQLPEEGLKFMVYLQKENIIDESGMPKERFSAEFPKEGPSILRIQQVVRGDSAAYFCASSPLSGRTGSGNTIYFGEGSWLTVV.

The V call is TRBV28, the J call TRBJ2-1, with D possibly being TRBD1 (6 bases). The CDR3 totals 14 residues. The V gene's germline CDR1 is MDHEN and CDR2 SYDVKM. Deletions cut 2 bases from V and 7 bases from J, with 12 bases between. The CDR3: CASSLVRGRNEQFF. In nucleotides, the CDR3 is TGTGCCAGCAGTTTAGTCAGGGGTAGGAATGAGCAGTTCTTC.

The V call is TRBV7-9, the J call TRBJ2-1; D tentatively reads TRBD1 or TRBD2 (5 bases each). Germline values: CDR1 SEHNR, CDR2 FQNEAQ (reference sequence). The CDR3 has 19 amino acids. V gave up 5 bases and J gave up 5 bases, with 28 bases separating them. The chain's CDR3 is CASSPLGVAAERGDNEQFF. CDR3 DNA: TGTGCCAGCAGCCCCCTGGGGGTGGCCGCCGAGAGGGGTGACAATGAGCAGTTCTTC.

The rearrangement uses TRBV5-1 and TRBJ1-1; D not certain. This CDR3 spans 14 amino acids. Trimming removed 7 bases from V and 3 bases from J, with 16 bases in between. The germline V gene encodes CDR1 SGHRS and CDR2 YFSETQ. The CDR3 reads CASGSTISYTEAFF. The CDR3 DNA is TGCGCCAGCGGCTCGACTATTTCTTACACTGAAGCTTTCTTT.

The V call is TRBV2, the J call TRBJ2-1, with 14 bases matching TRBD2. V dropped 4 bases and J dropped 5; count of bases not matched to a gene: 13. The CDR3 contains 19 residues. Germline loops: CDR1 SNHLY, CDR2 FYNNEI. The CDR3: CASSAPKWTSGRSHNEQFF. CDR3 bases: TGTGCCAGCAGTGCACCGAAATGGACTAGCGGGAGGAGCCACAATGAGCAGTTCTTC.

The CDR3 sequence: CASSINQGENTEAFF. The CDR3 DNA is TGTGCCAGCTCAATAAACCAGGGGGAGAACACTGAAGCTTTCTTT. The chain carries TRBV18 and TRBJ1-1, with 7 bases fitting TRBD1. Per the germline V gene, CDR1 is KGHSH and CDR2 is LQKENI. V lost 5 bases to trimming and J lost 1 base; unmatched junction nucleotides: 7. This CDR3 spans 15 amino acids.

The chain recombines TRBV5-1 with TRBJ2-7; tentatively, D is TRBD2 (6 bases). This CDR3 comprises 15 residues. Trimming pared 0 bases from V and 6 bases from J, leaving 16 bases between. CDR1 is SGHRS and CDR2 is YFSETQ in the germline V gene. The CDR3 protein is CASSLGQGGGSEQYF. CDR3 in DNA: TGCGCCAGCAGCTTGGGGCAGGGAGGAGGGAGCGAGCAGTACTTC.

The chain employs TRBV11-3 and TRBJ2-7; D might be TRBD2 (5 bases). The CDR3 covers 13 residues. Trimming took off 3 bases at V and 4 bases at J, with 10 bases between the two ends. Germline CDR1 reads SGHNT; CDR2 reads YENEEA. CDR3 residues: CASSLRVGYEQYF. Written as DNA, the CDR3 is TGTGCCAGCAGCTTGAGGGTAGGGTACGAGCAGTACTTC.

V is TRBV4-3 and J is TRBJ2-1; TRBD1 matches at 8 bases. This CDR3 contains 16 residues. V was clipped by 3 bases and J by 2 bases; unmatched bases: 6. Germline CDR1 is LGHNA and CDR2 is YSLEER. The CDR3 is CASSQNRGQAYNEQFF. CDR3 nucleotide sequence: TGCGCCAGCAGCCAGAACCGGGGACAGGCCTACAATGAGCAGTTCTTC.

V gene TRBV30 combines with J gene TRBJ2-3; TRBD2 matches at 10 bases. This CDR3 spans 16 amino acids. V shed 3 bases and J 6 bases; nucleotides not matched to a gene: 12. The germline V gene encodes CDR1 GTSNPN and CDR2 SVGIG (reference sequence). CDR3 protein: CAWSLALAGAGDTQYF. CDR3 coding DNA: TGTGCCTGGAGCCTAGCTCTAGCGGGAGCAGGGGATACGCAGTATTTT. Full variable domain (outside the CDR3, taken from reference TRBV30 and TRBJ2-3): SQTIHQWPATLVQPVGSPLSLECTVEGTSNPNLYWYRQAAGRGLQLLFYSVGIGQISSEVPQNLSASRPQDRQFILSSKKLLLSDSGFYLCAWSLALAGAGDTQYFGPGTRLTVL.

The rearrangement joins TRBV29-1 to TRBJ2-2; D call uncertain. The CDR3 runs to 11 residues. Per germline, CDR1 SQVTM and CDR2 ANQGSEA. The V gene lost 4 bases and the J gene lost 5 bases, with 5 bases spanning the gap. CDR3 nucleotide sequence: TGCAGCGTTGCGTTAACCGGGGAGCTGTTTTTT. The encoded protein is CSVALTGELFF.

The J gene is TRBJ2-1, the V gene TRBV5-1; 9 positions match TRBD1. The CDR3 runs 15 residues. Germline V gene data show CDR1 as SGHRS and CDR2 as YFSETQ. V shed 5 bases and J 5 bases; nucleotides not matched to a gene: 8. CDR3 in amino acids: CASRADRGDHNEQFF. The DNA of the CDR3 is TGCGCCAGCAGAGCCGACAGGGGGGACCACAATGAGCAGTTCTTC.

This clone was seen a single time. V gene TRBV7-2 combines with J gene TRBJ1-4; D uncertain. V was clipped by 1 base and J by 8 bases, with 11 bases between them. CDR1 is SGHTA and CDR2 is FQGNSA in the germline V gene. This CDR3 is built from 14 residues. The CDR3 region has the DNA TGTGCCAGCAGCTTAGGAAGGGATCGGGAAAAACTGTTTTTT. Protein sequence: CASSLGRDREKLFF.

This chain connects TRBV5-5 to TRBJ1-1, with 8 bases aligning to TRBD1. With V trimmed by 3 bases and J by 1 base, 5 bases remained unmatched. The CDR3 has 15 residues. Germline loops: CDR1 SGHKS, CDR2 YYEKEE (reference sequence). CDR3 in DNA: TGTGCCAGCAGCTCATCGACAGGGGCGAACACTGAAGCTTTCTTT. It yields the protein CASSSSTGANTEAFF.

This chain links TRBV5-6 with TRBJ2-2; 8 bases fit TRBD1. Losses at the gene ends were 0 bases for V and 3 bases for J; bases not matched to a gene: 1. This CDR3 contains 15 residues. CDR1 SGHDT and CDR2 YYEEEE come from the germline V gene. The CDR3 bases are TGTGCCAGCAGCTTGGGGACAGGGTACACCGGGGAGCTGTTTTTT. This translates into CASSLGTGYTGELFF.

The genes are TRBV6-5 and TRBJ2-7; TRBD1 matches 7 bases. Germline V gives CDR1 MNHEY, CDR2 SVGAGI. This CDR3 is built from 14 residues. V shed 6 bases, J shed 2 bases, and the junction held 7 bases outside the gene matches. The CDR3 nucleotides read TGTGCCAGCAGCCCGGACAGGCACCCCTACGAGCAGTACTTC. Protein product: CASSPDRHPYEQYF.